The rows below give T cell receptor beta chains drawn from one sample of a study of cytomegalovirus exposure and HLA in healthy donors. Assay: immunoSEQ multiplex PCR; the TCRdb copy retains only in-frame clones and omits some. Counted here are 150,000 to 200,000 clones, about 77% occurring once; the ten biggest clones make up 4.5% to 7.5%. What was sequenced was PBMCs. The receptor source for this set is a woman between 25 and 40 years old in good health and CMV-seropositive. The CDR3 runs from the conserved cysteine through the conserved F or W. A D gene is named only where the DNA matches it firmly. Not all rows give a size; the values are once, few, many and, for expanded clones, a class.

>-|TRBJ1-6|-|TRBV6-5
TGTGCCAGCAGTAGAGGACAGAGGGAAGGGCCCCTCCACTTT
CASSRGQREGPLHF
>-|TRBJ2-3|-|TRBV19
TGTGCCAGTGAGGGAGGGGGACCAGATACGCAGTATTTT
CASEGGGPDTQYF
>-|TRBJ1-5|-|TRBV5-4
TGTGCCAGCAGCTTGGATGCGGACACCAATCAGCCCCAGCATTTT
CASSLDADTNQPQHF
>-|TRBJ2-7|-|TRBV28
TGTGCCAGCAGGCTTAGCTCCTACGAGCAGTACTTC
CASRLSSYEQYF
>-|TRBJ1-4|-|TRBV7-9
TGTGCCAGCAGCTGGGGGACTACAACTAATGAAAAACTGTTTTTT
CASSWGTTTNEKLFF
>-|TRBJ1-5|TRBD1|TRBV6-6
TGTGCCTCCCGGGCACAGGGGAATCAGCCCCAGCATTTT
CASRAQGNQPQHF
>-|TRBJ2-3|-|TRBV14
TGTGCCAGCAGCCAGGTGGGGGGGGCCTTGGATACGCAGTATTTT
CASSQVGGALDTQYF
>-|TRBJ1-2|-|TRBV9
TGTGCCAGCAGCCAAACAGGGAGCCAGGGCTACACCTTC
CASSQTGSQGYTF
>-|TRBJ2-6|-|TRBV6-5
TGTGCCAGCAGTCAGGACATCTCTGGGGCCAACGTCCTGACTTTC
CASSQDISGANVLTF
>-|TRBJ2-7|-|TRBV10-3
TGTGCCATCAGGAGACAGGTTACGAACCACGAGCAGTACTTC
CAIRRQVTNHEQYF
>few|TRBJ2-7|-|TRBV18
TGTGCCAGCTCACCAGGAGGGATGCTGTCCTACGAGCAGTACTTC
CASSPGGMLSYEQYF
>-|TRBJ1-6|-|TRBV6-1
TGTGCCAGCAGTGAGCTGGGGGGATCACCCCTCCACTTT
CASSELGGSPLHF
>few|TRBJ1-1|TRBD1|TRBV28
TGTGCCAGCAGTTTCTACGGGACAGACACTGAAGCTTTCTTT
CASSFYGTDTEAFF
>-|TRBJ2-1|-|TRBV4-3
TGCGCCAGCAGCCAAGTTCTTTTCAGGCAGGGTGTACTAACCTCCTACAATGAGCAGTTCTTC
CASSQVLFRQGVLTSYNEQFF